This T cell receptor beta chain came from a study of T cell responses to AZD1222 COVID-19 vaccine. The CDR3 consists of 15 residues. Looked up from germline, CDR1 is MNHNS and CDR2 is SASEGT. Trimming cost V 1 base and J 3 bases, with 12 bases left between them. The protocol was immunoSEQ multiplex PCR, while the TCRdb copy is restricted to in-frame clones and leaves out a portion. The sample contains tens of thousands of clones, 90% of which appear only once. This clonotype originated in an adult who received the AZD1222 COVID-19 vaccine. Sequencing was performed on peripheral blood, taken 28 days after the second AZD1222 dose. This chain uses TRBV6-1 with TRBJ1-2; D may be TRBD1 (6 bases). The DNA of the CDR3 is TGTGCCAGCAGTGAAGTGGGGGCCCACGACTATGGCTACACCTTC. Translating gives CASSEVGAHDYGYTF.